The TCR beta chain under discussion was sequenced for a study of CD8 T cells in Susac syndrome. As for the study in general: When blood was collected, patients with Susac syndrome were therapy-naive, were taking corticosteroids, or were receiving intravenous immunoglobulin alone.

Comment on this clonotype: Its antigen is unknown.

The study sequenced TCR beta in blood CD8+ and CD4+ T cells. Whole-study findings and limits: In Susac patients, clonal expansion was not detected in CD4+ cells.

A quantity of roughly 0.5 to 1 ug RNA underwent reverse transcription using random hexamers. TCRdb processed the immunoSEQ multiplex PCR reads anew with MiXCR; each CDR3 protein has one entry. The data show around 140,000 distinct CDR3 sequences, over 90% seen once. Sequencing used CD4+ T cells from PBMCs. The clonotype originates from a human donor with Susac syndrome.

Here the CDR3 reads CASESRVFGDTQYF. The CDR3 DNA reads as TGTGCCAGTGAAAGTCGGGTATTCGGAGATACGCAGTATTTT. This sequence joins TRBV25-1 and TRBJ2-3, with unresolved D. V was shortened by 9 bases and J by 5 bases, with 18 bases between the two germline ends. This CDR3 region has 14 residues. Germline V gene lookup returns CDR1 MGHDK and CDR2 SYGVNS.